The next 24 T cell receptor beta chains were all read from a single sample in a study of T-cell memory formation after mild COVID-19. MiXCR was run by TCRdb on the 5' RACE reads, yielding one entry per CDR3 protein. The sample has approximately 250,000 distinct CDR3 sequences; 15% to 17% are singletons. Specimen: PBMCs or a T cell subset sorted from them (not recorded which). The receptor source for this set is an adult woman who had mild COVID-19 (a few samples of this study predate the infection). Cell type and time point are not known.

The chain couples TRBV25-1 to TRBJ2-1; D is possibly TRBD1 or TRBD2 (5 bases each). The germline gives CDR1 MGHDK, CDR2 SYGVNS. V lost 7 bases to trimming and J lost 8 bases, with 15 bases between them. The CDR3 is 13 residues long. The CDR3 here is CASNGAGTDEQFF. The CDR3 region has the DNA TGTGCCAGCAATGGAGCCGGGACCGATGAGCAGTTCTTC.

This clonotype was counted a few times. The chain uses TRBV27 and TRBJ2-7, with D possibly TRBD1 on 5 matching bases. The CDR3 is 14 residues long. Germline V gene data show CDR1 as MNHEY and CDR2 as SMNVEV (reference sequence). Between the trimmed V and J ends, which lost 0 bases and 3 bases, there was a span of 9 bases. CDR3 DNA sequence: TGTGCCAGCAGTTTATCAGACAGACACTACGAGCAGTACTTC. Its protein is CASSLSDRHYEQYF.

The table lists this clonotype with a few counts. The chain combines TRBV19 with TRBJ2-1, with D unclear. CDR1 LNHDA and CDR2 SQIVND come from the germline V gene (reference sequence). The V end was cut by 3 bases, the J end by 8 bases, with 8 bases between. The CDR3 spans 12 residues. DNA of the CDR3: TGTGCCAGTAGTATCCGGGCCGATGAGCAGTTCTTC. Translating it yields CASSIRADEQFF. The full variable domain, completed using reference TRBV19 and TRBJ2-1, is DGGITQSPKYLFRKEGQNVTLSCEQNLNHDAMYWYRQDPGQGLRLIYYSQIVNDFQKGDIAEGYSVSREKKESFPLTVTSAQKNPTAFYLCASSIRADEQFFGPGTRLTVL.

The table lists this clonotype with a few counts. The chain has TRBV12-3 or TRBV12-4 and TRBJ1-1, with no clear D. Trimming took off 7 bases at V and 4 bases at J, with 19 bases between the two ends. The CDR3 sequence is 15 residues long. The CDR3, as DNA: TGTGCCAGCACCTTTACCTCCAACGGTCTCACTGAAGCTTTCTTT. Amino acid sequence: CASTFTSNGLTEAFF.

This clonotype has a handful of counts. This CDR3 is CASSTFRPGDEAYEQYF. The CDR3 DNA reads TGCGCCAGCAGCACCTTCCGCCCGGGGGACGAGGCCTACGAGCAGTACTTC. This chain connects TRBV5-1 to TRBJ2-7, with D perhaps matching TRBD2 (6 bases). V was pared by 4 bases and J by 2 bases, with 22 bases between. This CDR3 region has 17 residues. Per the germline V gene, CDR1 is SGHRS and CDR2 is YFSETQ.

This clonotype was observed a few times. CDR3 residues: CASSLGVSYGYTF. The CDR3 DNA is TGTGCCAGCAGCTTAGGGGTCAGCTATGGCTACACCTTC. This rearrangement joins TRBV11-2 to TRBJ1-2; D uncertain. Germline lookup yields CDR1 SGHAT and CDR2 FQNNGV. Trimming cost V 1 base and J 4 bases, with 7 bases left between them. CDR3 size: 13 residues.

This clonotype is a singleton in its sample. This rearrangement joins TRBV5-1 to TRBJ2-3; D not resolved. V lost 3 bases and J lost 2, with 4 bases in between. Looked up from germline, CDR1 is SGHRS and CDR2 is YFSETQ. This CDR3 spans 12 amino acids. This chain's CDR3 is CASSWATDTQYF. The CDR3 DNA sequence: TGCGCCAGCAGCTGGGCCACAGATACGCAGTATTTT.

This clonotype has more than one count but fewer than ten. The rearrangement joins TRBV12-3 or TRBV12-4 to TRBJ1-2, with 9 bases identical to TRBD1. J gave up 7 bases and V 4 bases, and 7 bases lay outside the gene matches. This CDR3 region has 14 residues. The CDR3, as DNA: TGTGCCAGCAGTTGGGACAGGGCTCTGCGTGGCTACACCTTC. Translation: CASSWDRALRGYTF.

The V call is TRBV7-9, the J call TRBJ1-2, with 7 bases identical to TRBD1. The CDR3 sequence is 12 residues long. Germline V gene lookup returns CDR1 SEHNR and CDR2 FQNEAQ (reference sequence). The J segment lost 7 bases and the V segment lost 3 bases, leaving 2 bases of the junction unmatched. The CDR3 bases are TGTGCCAGCAGCTTCCAGGGGGGTGGCTACACCTTC. Its translation is CASSFQGGGYTF.

V usage is TRBV5-1 and J usage is TRBJ2-7, with 8 nucleotides matching TRBD1. Unmatched junction bases numbered 9, after V lost 5 bases and J lost 5 bases. The CDR3 runs 14 residues. The germline V gene encodes CDR1 SGHRS and CDR2 YFSETQ. The CDR3 DNA reads TGCGCCAGCAGAGGGCAGGGGGCTTCAAACGAGCAGTACTTC. This encodes CASRGQGASNEQYF.

This clonotype has more than one count but fewer than ten. This chain links TRBV5-1 with TRBJ2-3; 8 bases line up with TRBD2. The germline V gene encodes CDR1 SGHRS and CDR2 YFSETQ. The CDR3 length is 17 residues. The ends lost 1 base at V and 1 base at J; junction bases unmatched: 8. DNA of the CDR3: TGCGCCAGCAGCTTGTTTTCTAGCGGGCCAGGCACAGATACGCAGTATTTT. It is translated as CASSLFSSGPGTDTQYF.

This clonotype was counted a few times. The CDR3: CASSQGRQETQYF. CDR3 nucleotides: TGCGCCAGCAGTCAGGGTCGGCAAGAGACCCAGTACTTC. The V gene is TRBV5-1, the J gene TRBJ2-5; possibly TRBD1 for D (5 bases). Germline CDR1 is SGHRS and CDR2 is YFSETQ. This CDR3 has 13 residues. The V and J ends lost 5 bases and 2 bases respectively, with 10 bases between them.

This clonotype was found a few times. V gene TRBV6-6 combines with J gene TRBJ2-7; a weak D match, TRBD1 (11 bases). The V end lost 6 bases, the J end lost 6 bases, and 33 bases lay between the germline ends. The CDR3 sequence is 19 residues long. CDR1 MNHNY and CDR2 SVGAGI come from the germline V gene (reference sequence). The CDR3 nucleotides are TGTGCCAGCAGACTCCTGCGGACAGGGGGCACTAGCGGGATACGCGAGCAGTACTTC. It codes for CASRLLRTGGTSGIREQYF.

A word on this clonotype: One end of the junction does not line up with germline, which may come from a read error. The genes are TRBV12-3 or TRBV12-4 and TRBJ2-1; D unresolved. The CDR3 sequence is 13 residues long. The DNA of the CDR3 is TGTGCCAGCAGTTTAGCGGTGAAGCCTGAGCTGTTCTTC. Protein product: CASSLAVKPELFF.

The sample holds many counts of this clonotype. The rearrangement uses TRBV7-6 and TRBJ2-5, with D uncertain. CDR1 and CDR2 (germline): SGHVS, FNYEAQ. The CDR3 has 14 residues. Trimming removed 1 base at V and 4 bases at J, with 10 bases between. The CDR3 reads CASSLGTGGETQYF. DNA of the CDR3: TGTGCCAGCAGCTTAGGGACCGGTGGAGAGACCCAGTACTTC. The full variable domain, completed using reference TRBV7-6 and TRBJ2-5, is GAGVSQSPRYKVTKRGQDVALRCDPISGHVSLYWYRQALGQGPEFLTYFNYEAQQDKSGLPNDRFSAERPEGSISTLTIQRTEQRDSAMYRCASSLGTGGETQYFGPGTRLLVL.

V is TRBV4-2 and J is TRBJ1-3; perhaps TRBD1 as D (5 bases). This CDR3 has 17 amino acids. Trimming removed 3 bases at V and 6 bases at J, with 21 bases between. From germline, CDR1 is LGHNA and CDR2 YNFKEQ. For the CDR3, the DNA is TGTGCCAGCAGCCAGATGACAGACACATCGTCTCAAAACACCATATATTTT. Translated, it gives CASSQMTDTSSQNTIYF.

The V gene is TRBV12-3 or TRBV12-4, the J gene TRBJ1-2; tentatively, D is TRBD1 (5 bases). Trimming left V 3 bases short and J 5 bases short, with 16 bases between. The CDR3 sequence is 15 residues long. The CDR3 region is CASSLSTGRGYGYTF. The CDR3 nucleotides are TGTGCCAGCAGTTTGTCAACGGGGCGGGGGTATGGCTACACCTTC.

The V gene is TRBV14, the J gene TRBJ1-2; no clear D. The CDR3 loop spans 14 amino acids. Deletions cut 0 bases from V and 3 bases from J, with 8 bases between. Germline CDR1 SGHDN, CDR2 FVKESK. As DNA, the CDR3 is TGTGCCAGCAGCCAAGATTGGGGTGACTATGGCTACACCTTC. Translated: CASSQDWGDYGYTF. Full variable domain (remainder filled in from reference TRBV14 and TRBJ1-2): EAGVTQFPSHSVIEKGQTVTLRCDPISGHDNLYWYRRVMGKEIKFLLHFVKESKQDESGMPNNRFLAERTGGTYSTLKVQPAELEDSGVYFCASSQDWGDYGYTFGSGTRLTVV.

The gene calls are TRBV6-6 and TRBJ1-2; D is possibly TRBD1 (5 bases). Trimming shortened V by 7 bases and J by 6 bases, and 18 bases separated the two germline ends. The CDR3 totals 14 residues. CDR1 is MNHNY, CDR2 SVGAGI, per germline (reference sequence). CDR3 nucleotide sequence: TGTGCCAGCAAATCTGAGGGGACTACTGATGGCTACACCTTC. Translated, it gives CASKSEGTTDGYTF.

This clonotype was observed once. The gene calls are TRBV29-1 and TRBJ2-1; 11 bases are shared with TRBD2. Germline CDR1 is SQVTM and CDR2 is ANQGSEA. V dropped 1 base and J dropped 0; count of bases not matched to a gene: 5. CDR3 length: 17 amino acids. CDR3 in DNA: TGCAGCGTTGAAGTACTAGCGGGAGAGAGCTCCTACAATGAGCAGTTCTTC. This codes for CSVEVLAGESSYNEQFF.

This clonotype has more than one count but fewer than ten. CDR3 protein: CASSRTQAEPQHF. Written as DNA, the CDR3 is TGTGCCAGCAGCAGGACCCAGGCGGAGCCCCAGCATTTT. The chain links TRBV9 to TRBJ1-5; no reliable D call. Germline lookup yields CDR1 SGDLS and CDR2 YYNGEE. Trimming pared 4 bases from V and 8 bases from J, leaving 13 bases between. The CDR3 runs to 13 residues.

This chain joins TRBV5-1 and TRBJ1-6; perhaps TRBD1 as D (5 bases). The CDR3 covers 15 residues. Trimming took off 4 bases at V and 10 bases at J, with 18 bases between the two ends. Germline CDR1 is SGHRS and CDR2 is YFSETQ. This CDR3 is CASSPGGAPSSPLHF. The CDR3 coding sequence is TGCGCCAGCAGCCCCGGTGGGGCACCAAGCTCACCCCTCCACTTT.

This chain uses TRBV4-3 with TRBJ2-3, with TRBD2 matching 10 bases. Germline loops: CDR1 LGHNA, CDR2 YSLEER. The CDR3 is 17 residues long. The V and J ends lost 4 bases and 1 base, in that order; junction bases with no gene match: 8. This chain's CDR3 is CASSPLAGDVGTDTQYF. DNA of the CDR3: TGCGCCAGCAGCCCGCTAGCGGGAGATGTTGGCACAGATACGCAGTATTTT.

This chain links TRBV29-1 with TRBJ2-3; D is uncertain. V was pared by 8 bases and J by 0 bases, with 6 bases between. Germline V gives CDR1 SQVTM, CDR2 ANQGSEA. The CDR3 sequence is 11 residues long. CDR3 loop: CSIRSTDTQYF. The CDR3 nucleotides are TGCAGCATCAGGAGCACAGATACGCAGTATTTT.